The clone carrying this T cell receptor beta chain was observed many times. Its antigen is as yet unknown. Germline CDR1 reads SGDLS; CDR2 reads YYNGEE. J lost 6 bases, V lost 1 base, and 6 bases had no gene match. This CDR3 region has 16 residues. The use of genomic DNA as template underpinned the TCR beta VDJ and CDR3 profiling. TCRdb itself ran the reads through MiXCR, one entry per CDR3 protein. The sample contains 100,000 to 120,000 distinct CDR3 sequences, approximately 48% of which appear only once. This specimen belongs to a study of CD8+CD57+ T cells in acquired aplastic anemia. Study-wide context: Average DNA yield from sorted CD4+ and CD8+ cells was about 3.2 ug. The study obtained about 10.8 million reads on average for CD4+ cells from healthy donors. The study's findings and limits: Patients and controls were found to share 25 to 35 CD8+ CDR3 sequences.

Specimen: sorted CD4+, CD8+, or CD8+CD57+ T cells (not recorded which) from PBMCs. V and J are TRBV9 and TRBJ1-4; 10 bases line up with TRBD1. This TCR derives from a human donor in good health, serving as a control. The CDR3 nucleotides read TGTGCCAGCAGCGTAAATCGAGGGACAGGGGATGAAAAACTGTTTTTT. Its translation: CASSVNRGTGDEKLFF. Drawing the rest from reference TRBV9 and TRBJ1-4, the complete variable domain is DSGVTQTPKHLITATGQRVTLRCSPRSGDLSVYWYQQSLDQGLQFLIQYYNGEERAKGNILERFSAQQFPDLHSELNLSSLELGDSALYFCASSVNRGTGDEKLFFGSGTQLSVL.